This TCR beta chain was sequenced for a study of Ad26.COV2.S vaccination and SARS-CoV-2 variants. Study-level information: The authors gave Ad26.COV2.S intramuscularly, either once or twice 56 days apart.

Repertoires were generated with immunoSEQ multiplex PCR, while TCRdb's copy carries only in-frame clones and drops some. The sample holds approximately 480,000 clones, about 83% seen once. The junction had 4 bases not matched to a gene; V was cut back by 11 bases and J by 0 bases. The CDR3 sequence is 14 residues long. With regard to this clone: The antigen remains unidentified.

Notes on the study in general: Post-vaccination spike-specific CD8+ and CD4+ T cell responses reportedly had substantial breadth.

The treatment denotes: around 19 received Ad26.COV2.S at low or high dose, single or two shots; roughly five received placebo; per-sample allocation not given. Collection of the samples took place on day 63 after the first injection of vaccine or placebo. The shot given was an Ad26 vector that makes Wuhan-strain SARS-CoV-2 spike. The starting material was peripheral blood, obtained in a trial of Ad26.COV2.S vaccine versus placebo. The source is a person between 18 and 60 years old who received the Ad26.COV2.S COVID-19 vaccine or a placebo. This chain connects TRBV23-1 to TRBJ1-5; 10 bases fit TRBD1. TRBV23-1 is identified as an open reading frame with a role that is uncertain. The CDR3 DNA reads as TGCGCCGGAGGGACAGGGGATAGCAATCAGCCCCAGCATTTT. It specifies CAGGTGDSNQPQHF.